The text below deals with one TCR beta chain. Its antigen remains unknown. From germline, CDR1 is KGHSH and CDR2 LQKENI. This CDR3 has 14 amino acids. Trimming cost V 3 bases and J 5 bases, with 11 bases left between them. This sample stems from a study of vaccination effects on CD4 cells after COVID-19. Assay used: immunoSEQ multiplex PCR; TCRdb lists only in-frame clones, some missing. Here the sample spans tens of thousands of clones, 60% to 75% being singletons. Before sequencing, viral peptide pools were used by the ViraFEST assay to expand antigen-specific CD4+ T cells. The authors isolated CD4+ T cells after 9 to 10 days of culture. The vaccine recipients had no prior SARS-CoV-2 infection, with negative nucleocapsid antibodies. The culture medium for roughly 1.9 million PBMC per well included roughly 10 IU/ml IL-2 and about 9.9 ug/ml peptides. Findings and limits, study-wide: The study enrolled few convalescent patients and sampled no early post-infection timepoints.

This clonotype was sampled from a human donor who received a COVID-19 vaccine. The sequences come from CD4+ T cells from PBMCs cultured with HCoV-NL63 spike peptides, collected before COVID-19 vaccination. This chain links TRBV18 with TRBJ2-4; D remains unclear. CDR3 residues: CASSPAGSQNIQYF. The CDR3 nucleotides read TGTGCCAGCTCACCGGCAGGCAGCCAAAACATTCAGTACTTC.